This TCR beta chain is from a study of cytomegalovirus exposure and HLA in healthy donors. With 60 Vbeta and 13 Jbeta primers, the PCR was carried out. Measured with immunoSEQ multiplex PCR; TCRdb has only the in-frame clones, and not every one. The data show some 190,000 clones, with 75% to 90% seen just once and around 0.3% held by the top ten. In regard to this clone: Its antigen is unidentified.

Study outcomes and limitations: In an earlier analysis, productive rearrangement rates for most beta V segments clustered near 87% or 30%.

The TCR comes from a woman aged 25-40 years in good health and CMV-seronegative. Specimen: PBMCs.

CDR3 sequence reads: CASSLLPGESYGYTF. In nucleotides, the CDR3 is TGCGCCAGCAGCTTGTTGCCGGGGGAGAGCTATGGCTACACCTTC. V gene TRBV5-1 combines with J gene TRBJ1-2; perhaps TRBD1 as D (5 bases). The V gene's germline CDR1 is SGHRS and CDR2 YFSETQ. The CDR3 is made up of 15 amino acids. V was trimmed by 1 base and J by 4 bases, leaving 14 bases between them.